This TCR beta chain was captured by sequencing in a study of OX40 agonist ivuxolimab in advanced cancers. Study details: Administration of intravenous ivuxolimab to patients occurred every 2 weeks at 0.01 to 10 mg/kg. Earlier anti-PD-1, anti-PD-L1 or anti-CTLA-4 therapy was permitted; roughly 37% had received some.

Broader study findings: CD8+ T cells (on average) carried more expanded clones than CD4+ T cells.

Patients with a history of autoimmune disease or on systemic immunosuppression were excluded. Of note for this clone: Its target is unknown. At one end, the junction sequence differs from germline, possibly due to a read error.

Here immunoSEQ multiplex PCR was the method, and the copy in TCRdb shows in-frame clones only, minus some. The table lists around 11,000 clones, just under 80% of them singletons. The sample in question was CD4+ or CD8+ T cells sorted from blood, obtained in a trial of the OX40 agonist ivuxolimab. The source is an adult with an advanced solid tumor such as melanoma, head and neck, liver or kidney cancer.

The CDR3 here is CAISVAGGSYEQYF. The CDR3, as DNA: TGTGCCATCAGTGTAGCGGGAGGGTCCTACGAGCAGTACTTC. This chain connects TRBV6-5 to TRBJ2-7, with 11 nucleotides matching TRBD2. From germline, CDR1 is MNHEY and CDR2 SVGAGI. This CDR3 contains 14 residues.